These 17 T cell receptor beta chains share one sample of origin, sequenced in a study of identical twins. MiXCR, run by TCRdb on the 5' RACE reads, gives a single entry per CDR3 protein. This table has 1.5 million or so distinct CDR3 sequences, about 32% appearing once. Sequencing was performed on cord blood. These receptor sequences come from a newborn girl in good health.

This clonotype was detected only a few times. The gene calls are TRBV20-1 and TRBJ2-1; D is perhaps TRBD1 (6 bases). This CDR3 spans 11 amino acids. The germline V gene encodes CDR1 DFQATT and CDR2 SNEGSKA (reference sequence). The V end lost 0 bases, the J end lost 9 bases, and 6 bases lay between the germline ends. CDR3: CSAREGGEQFF. The CDR3 bases are TGCAGTGCTAGAGAAGGGGGTGAGCAGTTCTTC.

Worth noting for this clonotype: One junction end disagrees with the germline gene, perhaps due to a read error. The rearrangement joins TRBV12-3 or TRBV12-4 to TRBJ2-7, with D perhaps matching TRBD1 (6 bases). This CDR3 contains 13 residues. The CDR3 DNA follows: TGTGCCAGCAGTTCGCAGGGGTCCGGGGAGCTGTACTTC. It codes for CASSSQGSGELYF.

This clonotype was observed a few times. The V and J genes are TRBV10-3 and TRBJ1-2; 7 nucleotides line up with TRBD1. Germline lookup yields CDR1 ENHRY and CDR2 SYGVKD. V trimming: 0 bases; J trimming: 4 bases; junction bases outside the gene matches: 5. The CDR3 consists of 15 residues. CDR3 sequence: CAISESKQGSYGYTF. CDR3 bases: TGTGCCATCAGTGAGTCAAAACAGGGGAGCTATGGCTACACCTTC.

The rearrangement uses TRBV4-1 and TRBJ2-1, with TRBD2 identical over 12 bases. The germline V gene has CDR1 MGHRA and CDR2 YSYEKL. The V and J ends lost 3 bases and 7 bases, in that order; junction bases with no gene match: 4. The CDR3 sequence is 15 residues long. CDR3 residues: CASSHPTSGSNEQFF. DNA for the CDR3: TGCGCCAGCAGCCACCCGACTAGCGGGAGTAATGAGCAGTTCTTC.

This clonotype appeared many times. The chain employs TRBV27 and TRBJ2-7, with D possibly matching TRBD1 (5 bases). The CDR3 loop spans 18 amino acids. Between the trimmed V and J ends, which lost 0 bases and 4 bases, there was a span of 22 bases. The germline V gene encodes CDR1 MNHEY and CDR2 SMNVEV (reference sequence). The CDR3 loop is CASSLSPTDSLPVYEQYF. The DNA for the CDR3 is TGTGCCAGCAGTTTATCCCCCACCGACAGTCTCCCAGTTTACGAGCAGTACTTC.

In this sample, this clonotype turned up once. V gene TRBV29-1 combines with J gene TRBJ1-2; D call uncertain. This CDR3 has 12 residues. Trimming took 4 bases from V and 3 from J, leaving 9 bases between them. The germline V gene has CDR1 SQVTM and CDR2 ANQGSEA. CDR3 sequence: CSVVTRHYGYTF. The CDR3, as DNA: TGCAGCGTTGTTACCAGGCACTATGGCTACACCTTC.

The table lists this clonotype with a few counts. The chain couples TRBV2 to TRBJ2-3; D is unresolved. CDR3 length: 12 residues. Deletions cut 0 bases from V and 14 bases from J, with 12 bases between. CDR1 SNHLY and CDR2 FYNNEI come from the germline V gene. The CDR3 is CASSEARPDSYF. The DNA of the CDR3 is TGTGCCAGCAGTGAAGCGCGCCCCGACTCGTATTTT.

This clonotype appeared a few times. The V call is TRBV11-2, the J call TRBJ1-2; 7 bases map to TRBD1. Germline CDR1 SGHAT, CDR2 FQNNGV. The trim removed 3 bases at V and 4 bases at J, leaving 5 bases unmatched. This CDR3 contains 14 residues. CDR3 amino acids: CASSLTGTFYGYTF. DNA of the CDR3: TGTGCCAGCAGCTTGACAGGGACCTTCTATGGCTACACCTTC.

The chain has TRBV21-1 and TRBJ2-1; the table gives TRBD1 as D, unverified against the DNA. TRBV21-1 represents a pseudogene. This CDR3 contains 16 residues. CDR3 sequence (DNA): TGTGCCAGCAGCTTAAGCCGGGGGTACCTCTACAATGAGCAGTTCTTC. The encoded protein is CASSLSRGYLYNEQFF.

This clonotype was detected only once. The J gene is TRBJ1-1, the V gene TRBV24-1, with D possibly matching TRBD1 (5 bases). In germline, CDR1 is KGHDR, CDR2 SFDVKD. The CDR3 has 13 residues. V was shortened by 7 bases and J by 0 bases, with 8 bases between the two germline ends. CDR3 sequence reads: CATRQAMNTEAFF. CDR3 nucleotides: TGTGCCACCAGACAGGCAATGAACACTGAAGCTTTCTTT.

This chain links TRBV29-1 with TRBJ2-1; D might be TRBD2 (5 bases). This CDR3 comprises 14 residues. Germline V gives CDR1 SQVTM, CDR2 ANQGSEA. The V end lost 6 bases, the J end lost 2 bases, and 14 bases lay between the germline ends. Here the CDR3 reads CSVRLREAYNEQFF. DNA for the CDR3: TGCAGCGTGAGGCTCCGGGAAGCCTACAATGAGCAGTTCTTC.

Only a few counts were recorded for this clonotype. This chain uses TRBV7-2 with TRBJ2-1; TRBD2 matches 8 bases. The trim removed 3 bases at V and 3 bases at J, leaving 10 bases unmatched. The germline CDR1 and CDR2 sequences are SGHTA and FQGNSA. The CDR3 is 17 amino acids. The CDR3 nucleotides are TGTGCCAGCAGCTTTCTCCCCTTTGGGACTAGCTACAATGAGCAGTTCTTC. This encodes CASSFLPFGTSYNEQFF.

DNA of the CDR3: TGCAGTGCTAGAGATCCCCAGGGAAGGCAAGAGACCCAGTACTTC. It translates to CSARDPQGRQETQYF. This chain joins TRBV20-1 and TRBJ2-5; weak D call: TRBD1 (5 bases). Trimming cost V 0 bases and J 2 bases, with 13 bases left between them. There are 15 residues in the CDR3. Germline V gene lookup returns CDR1 DFQATT and CDR2 SNEGSKA (reference sequence).

This clonotype was seen a handful of times. This chain joins TRBV5-1 and TRBJ2-7; 10 bases map to TRBD2. J gave up 7 bases and V 4 bases, and 11 bases lay outside the gene matches. CDR3 length: 15 residues. Germline CDR1 is SGHRS and CDR2 is YFSETQ. The CDR3 is CASSPTSGVNNEQYF. The CDR3 bases are TGCGCCAGCAGCCCTACTAGCGGGGTGAACAATGAGCAGTACTTC.

The chain couples TRBV2 to TRBJ2-7, with 8 positions matching TRBD2. This CDR3 contains 13 residues. In germline, CDR1 is SNHLY, CDR2 FYNNEI. The V and J ends lost 8 bases and 3 bases, in that order; junction bases with no gene match: 6. The CDR3 DNA sequence: TGTGCCAGCGTGACTAGCGAGGACTACGAGCAGTACTTC. Translated, it gives CASVTSEDYEQYF. The full variable domain, rest sourced from reference TRBV2 and TRBJ2-7, is EPEVTQTPSHQVTQMGQEVILRCVPISNHLYFYWYRQILGQKVEFLVSFYNNEISEKSEIFDDQFSVERPDGSNFTLKIRSTKLEDSAMYFCASVTSEDYEQYFGPGTRLTVT.

This chain uses TRBV5-6 with TRBJ1-2; a weak D match, TRBD1 (6 bases). Trimming cost V 2 bases and J 0 bases, with 11 bases left between them. Germline loops: CDR1 SGHDT, CDR2 YYEEEE. The CDR3 consists of 15 residues. The CDR3 sequence: CASSFQDRSNYGYTF. CDR3 in DNA: TGTGCCAGCAGCTTCCAAGACAGGTCTAACTATGGCTACACCTTC.

V is TRBV15 and J is TRBJ2-7; TRBD2 aligns across 7 bases. The CDR3 is 16 amino acids. CDR1 is LNHNV and CDR2 is YYDKDF in the germline V gene (reference sequence). The junction had 7 bases not matched to a gene; V was cut back by 2 bases and J by 0 bases. Here the CDR3 DNA reads TGTGCCACCAGCAGACGGCCTAGCGGTCTCTCCTACGAGCAGTACTTC. Translating gives CATSRRPSGLSYEQYF.